These T cell receptor beta chains were read from a single sample in a study of blood T cells in healthy people across ages. TCRdb reanalysed the 5' RACE reads using MiXCR and keeps one entry per CDR3 protein. Among 1.5 million to 2 million distinct CDR3 sequences listed, around 40% were seen once. The specimen sequenced was blood. Source of these receptors: a human donor in good health. The CDR3 runs from the conserved cysteine through the conserved F or W. A D gene is named only where the DNA matches it firmly. A clone size is listed for some rows: how often the clone was seen (once, few, many), or a class if it is expanded.

>TRBV4-3|-|15|few|TRBJ2-7
TGCGCCAGCAGCAAGGTCTACCACAGGGAGTACGAGCAGTACTTC
CASSKVYHREYEQYF
>TRBV6-5|-|15|few|TRBJ1-6
TGTGCCAGCAGAGCACCAGGTGGCCGGGAATCACCCCTCCACTTT
CASRAPGGRESPLHF
>TRBV5-1|-|14|many|TRBJ2-7
TGCGCCAGCAGCTGGGTTAGCGGAAGATACGAGCAGTACTTC
CASSWVSGRYEQYF
>TRBV7-6|-|13|few|TRBJ2-5
TGTGCCAGCAGCTTATGGCCGCGGGAGACCCAGTACTTC
CASSLWPRETQYF
>TRBV20-1|-|13|few|TRBJ1-5
TGCAGTGCCTCCGAGCGGGACCATCAGCCCCAGCATTTT
CSASERDHQPQHF
>TRBV7-2|-|16|once|TRBJ2-7
TGTGCCAGCAGCTTATCTCCCAGACAGGAGATATACGAGCAGTACTTC
CASSLSPRQEIYEQYF
>TRBV3-1|TRBD2|16|-|TRBJ2-5
TGTGCCAGCACCCCACTAGCGGGAGGATTCGGAGAGACCCAGTACTTC
CASTPLAGGFGETQYF
>TRBV29-1|-|14|-|TRBJ2-3
TGCAGCGTTGCAGGGATGACTCCCACAGATACGCAGTATTTT
CSVAGMTPTDTQYF
>TRBV4-2|-|14|-|TRBJ2-5
TGTGCCAGCAGCCAACTACTATCACAAGAGACCCAGTACTTC
CASSQLLSQETQYF
>TRBV6-2/TRBV6-3|-|12|few|TRBJ2-7
TGTGCCAGCAAGGAGAACTCCTACGAGCAGTACTTC
CASKENSYEQYF
>TRBV6-2/TRBV6-3|-|14|-|TRBJ2-7
TGTGCCAGCAATTTCGGCCCATCTCGCTACGAGCAGTACTTC
CASNFGPSRYEQYF
>TRBV9|-|15|-|TRBJ1-2
TGTGCCAGCAGCGCCCACTTCGGGGCCCCGTATGGCTACACCTTC
CASSAHFGAPYGYTF